Listed here are 28 T cell receptor beta chains from one sample, sequenced in a study of regulatory T cells in long-lasting Graves disease. HTBI primers from iRepertoire and Arm-PCR of CDR3 regions yielded the TCR beta libraries. TCRdb re-called the multiplex PCR reads through MiXCR, storing one row per CDR3 protein. The sample has 200,000 to 250,000 distinct CDR3 sequences; approximately 18% are singletons. Time point described: newly diagnosed GD, antithyroid drugs for less than 3 months. Following extraction of RNA from PBMCs, that RNA was used to make the TCR library. The data were also submitted as part of a second study, on T cells in Graves' hyperthyroidism and ophthalmopathy.

The sample was peripheral blood mononuclear cells (PBMCs), taken at new diagnosis, from a patient treated with antithyroid drugs. Receptors were obtained from a woman aged 25-40 years with Graves disease.

This clonotype was seen a few times. The rearrangement links TRBV27 to TRBJ2-5; no clear D. The CDR3 runs 13 residues. Trimming removed 6 bases at V and 7 bases at J, with 15 bases between. Germline values: CDR1 MNHEY, CDR2 SMNVEV (reference sequence). This CDR3 reads CASSPRYVGTQYF. The CDR3 DNA is TGTGCCAGCAGCCCGAGATATGTGGGGACCCAGTACTTC.

This clonotype came up many times. The DNA of the CDR3 is TGTGCCAGCAGCGTAGACCCGCGGAGGACTGAAGCTTTCTTT. As protein: CASSVDPRRTEAFF. The chain employs TRBV9 and TRBJ1-1; no reliable D call. CDR3 length equals 14 residues. V shed 0 bases and J shed 5 bases, with 11 bases lying between them. Germline V gene lookup returns CDR1 SGDLS and CDR2 YYNGEE.

The V call is TRBV6-1, the J call TRBJ2-3; 12 bases line up with TRBD2. The CDR3 has 17 amino acids. With 7 bases clipped from V and 1 base from J, the junction kept 9 bases outside the gene matches. Per germline, CDR1 MNHNS and CDR2 SASEGT. In DNA form, the CDR3 reads TGTGCCAGCAACACCGGGACTAGCGGGTGGGGCACAGATACGCAGTATTTT. This codes for CASNTGTSGWGTDTQYF.

On this clonotype itself: A much larger clone differs from this one at a single base, so this may be a read error. In DNA, the CDR3 is TGCGCCAGCAGCCTAGAACGGTGGTGGACTGAAGCTTTCTTT. It is translated as CASSLERWWTEAFF. The J gene is TRBJ1-1, the V gene TRBV4-1; no firm D call. Looked up from germline, CDR1 is MGHRA and CDR2 is YSYEKL. The CDR3 extends over 14 amino acids. Trimming removed 4 bases from V and 5 bases from J, with 14 bases in between.

This clonotype was counted at least ten times. The rearrangement joins TRBV28 to TRBJ2-3; 9 bases align to TRBD1. Germline V gene sequence: CDR1 MDHEN, CDR2 SYDVKM. The CDR3 runs 15 residues. V trimming: 6 bases; J trimming: 0 bases; junction bases outside the gene matches: 4. CDR3 sequence (DNA): TGTGCCAGCAGCTGGGGGACAGGGAGCACAGATACGCAGTATTTT. Protein sequence: CASSWGTGSTDTQYF.

The CDR3, as DNA: TGTGCCAGTAGTACGAACTTTGGGACAGAGACCTACGAGCAGTACTTC. As protein: CASSTNFGTETYEQYF. The genes are TRBV19 and TRBJ2-7; 7 bases are shared with TRBD1. Germline V lookup: CDR1 LNHDA, CDR2 SQIVND (reference sequence). The CDR3 is 16 amino acids. With V trimmed by 4 bases and J by 2 bases, 11 bases remained unmatched.

This clonotype was counted at least ten times. The V call is TRBV7-8, the J call TRBJ2-3; D perhaps matches TRBD2 (6 bases). Germline CDR1 is SGHVS and CDR2 is FQNEAQ. Trimming removed 7 bases from V and 2 bases from J, with 10 bases in between. This CDR3 has 13 residues. In DNA, the CDR3 is TGTGCCAGCAAGACTAGGAACACAGATACGCAGTATTTT. It encodes CASKTRNTDTQYF. The full variable domain, rest sourced from reference TRBV7-8 and TRBJ2-3, is GAGVSQSPRYKVAKRGQDVALRCDPISGHVSLFWYQQALGQGPEFLTYFQNEAQLDKSGLPSDRFFAERPEGSVSTLKIQRTQQEDSAVYLCASKTRNTDTQYFGPGTRLTVL.

The chain employs TRBV10-1 and TRBJ2-7, with 9 bases matching TRBD1. Germline CDR1 WNHNN, CDR2 SYGVQD (reference sequence). J was trimmed by 3 bases and V by 6 bases; bases with no gene match: 6. The CDR3 length is 14 residues. This chain's CDR3 is CASSSGTGLYEQYF. Here the CDR3 DNA reads TGCGCCAGCAGCTCCGGGACAGGGCTCTACGAGCAGTACTTC.

There are many counts of this clonotype. The V call is TRBV3-1, the J call TRBJ1-2; D gene unclear. Per the germline V gene, CDR1 is LGHDT and CDR2 is YNNKEL (reference sequence). Trimming removed 0 bases from V and 8 bases from J, with 10 bases in between. This CDR3 region has 13 residues. CDR3 coding DNA: TGTGCCAGCAGCCAAGACCCGCGGGCGGGCTACACCTTC. It codes for CASSQDPRAGYTF.

This clonotype was observed many times. The V gene is TRBV11-2, the J gene TRBJ1-6, with 9 bases aligning to TRBD1. The germline CDR1 and CDR2 sequences are SGHAT and FQNNGV. The CDR3 contains 15 residues. J lost 7 bases, V lost 5 bases, and 6 bases had no gene match. The CDR3 coding sequence is TGTGCCAGCAGCCAGCGACAGGGGGTCAATTCACCCCTCCACTTT. This translates into CASSQRQGVNSPLHF. Variable domain in full (rest from reference TRBV11-2 and TRBJ1-6): EAGVAQSPRYKIIEKRQSVAFWCNPISGHATLYWYQQILGQGPKLLIQFQNNGVVDDSQLPKDRFSAERLKGVDSTLKIQPAKLEDSAVYLCASSQRQGVNSPLHFGNGTRLTVT.

The chain couples TRBV5-1 to TRBJ2-1; D not resolved. Germline V gene sequence: CDR1 SGHRS, CDR2 YFSETQ. Trimming shortened V by 0 bases and J by 2 bases, and 9 bases separated the two germline ends. The CDR3 has 15 residues. The CDR3 spells CASSLDAGTYNEQFF. Here the CDR3 DNA reads TGCGCCAGCAGCTTGGATGCAGGAACCTACAATGAGCAGTTCTTC. The complete variable domain, with remaining parts taken from reference TRBV5-1 and TRBJ2-1, reads KAGVTQTPRYLIKTRGQQVTLSCSPISGHRSVSWYQQTPGQGLQFLFEYFSETQRNKGNFPGRFSGRQFSNSRSEMNVSTLELGDSALYLCASSLDAGTYNEQFFGPGTRLTVL.

The rearrangement uses TRBV20-1 and TRBJ2-7; no definite D call. V gave up 2 bases and J gave up 0 bases, with 5 bases separating them. The CDR3 runs 12 residues. Germline assignment: CDR1 DFQATT and CDR2 SNEGSKA (reference sequence). CDR3 nucleotide sequence: TGCAGTGCTAGACCCGGCTCCTACGAGCAGTACTTC. Its translation is CSARPGSYEQYF.

This clonotype was seen at least ten times. V and J are TRBV5-1 and TRBJ2-3, with D perhaps matching TRBD2 (7 bases). CDR1 SGHRS and CDR2 YFSETQ come from the germline V gene. V lost 0 bases and J 2 bases, leaving 19 bases between the germline ends. This CDR3 spans 18 amino acids. DNA for the CDR3: TGCGCCAGCAGCTTGGGGGGGGCGGGAGCCGATACCACAGATACGCAGTATTTT. Translating gives CASSLGGAGADTTDTQYF.

As to this clonotype: An end of the junction does not agree with germline; a read error may underlie this. The rearrangement uses TRBV12-3 or TRBV12-4 and TRBJ2-5; D unresolved. The CDR3 contains 11 residues. For the CDR3, the DNA is TGTGCCGGCAGTCCCTTTGAGACCCAGTACTTC. Residues: CAGSPFETQYF.

This clonotype was seen many times. V usage is TRBV24-1 and J usage is TRBJ1-2; TRBD1 agrees at 9 bases. V trimming: 4 bases; J trimming: 5 bases; junction bases outside the gene matches: 7. Per germline, CDR1 KGHDR and CDR2 SFDVKD. The CDR3 is 15 amino acids. CDR3 region: CATSESGTGNYGYTF. CDR3 nucleotide sequence: TGTGCCACCAGTGAATCCGGGACAGGGAATTATGGCTACACCTTC.

This clonotype was seen many times. The chain recombines TRBV2 with TRBJ2-7; 7 bases line up with TRBD2. This CDR3 is 15 amino acids long. Germline-derived CDR1 and CDR2 are SNHLY and FYNNEI. Trimming at V came to 3 bases and at J to 4 bases, leaving 9 bases not matched to a gene. The CDR3 coding sequence is TGTGCCAGCAGTGACCTGGGGGGGGATGTGTACGAGCAGTACTTC. It yields the protein CASSDLGGDVYEQYF.

This clonotype came up many times. The chain is built from TRBV7-2 and TRBJ2-2; no definite D call. The CDR3 is 14 amino acids. Germline values: CDR1 SGHTA, CDR2 FQGNSA. V was clipped by 5 bases and J by 2 bases, with 9 bases between them. DNA for the CDR3: TGTGCCAGCAGCCTCCCGACAAACACCGGGGAGCTGTTTTTT. The encoded protein is CASSLPTNTGELFF.

This clonotype came up many times. The chain employs TRBV12-3 or TRBV12-4 and TRBJ2-7, with D tentatively TRBD1 (6 bases). V dropped 0 bases and J dropped 8 bases, with 14 bases sitting between them. The CDR3 loop spans 14 amino acids. The CDR3 reads CASSLAPGQKKQYF. The CDR3, as DNA: TGTGCCAGCAGTTTAGCGCCGGGACAAAAAAAGCAGTACTTC.

This clonotype showed up many times. The rearrangement joins TRBV2 to TRBJ2-3; TRBD2 agrees at 12 bases. CDR1 SNHLY and CDR2 FYNNEI come from the germline V gene. The V segment lost 6 bases and the J segment 14 bases; nucleotides outside the gene matches: 12. The CDR3 length is 14 residues. Here the CDR3 reads CASSGLTSGGSLYF. CDR3 nucleotides: TGTGCCAGCAGCGGGCTGACTAGCGGGGGATCTCTGTATTTT.

The table lists this clonotype with many counts. This chain links TRBV6-5 with TRBJ2-7, with D unclear. The V end was cut by 4 bases, the J end by 7 bases, with 20 bases between. Germline CDR1 MNHEY, CDR2 SVGAGI. This CDR3 spans 15 amino acids. DNA for the CDR3: TGTGCCAGCAGTTTACTCGGGTTTAATGCGTGGGAGCAGTACTTC. Translating gives CASSLLGFNAWEQYF.

Concerning this clonotype: An end of the junction differs from the germline gene, which may be a read error. The chain couples TRBV19 to TRBJ2-7, with TRBD1 as a possible D gene (6 bases). Per germline, CDR1 LNHDA and CDR2 SQIVND (reference sequence). The CDR3 has 13 amino acids. CDR3 coding DNA: TGTACCAGTAGTACGGACAGTCGGGGCGAGCAGTACTTC. This encodes CTSSTDSRGEQYF.

This clonotype has a count of ten or more. V and J are TRBV11-2 and TRBJ2-3; a possible D gene is TRBD1 (7 bases). The CDR3 runs to 15 residues. The germline CDR1 and CDR2 sequences are SGHAT and FQNNGV. Trimming removed 5 bases at V and 7 bases at J, with 19 bases between. As DNA, the CDR3 is TGTGCCAGCAGCCCAGTACAGGGGCGCGGGAATACGCAGTATTTT. Its protein product is CASSPVQGRGNTQYF.

In this sample, this clonotype turned up many times. The CDR3 loop reads CASSERTDPRSEAFF. As DNA, the CDR3 is TGTGCCAGCAGTGAGAGGACAGATCCACGGAGTGAAGCTTTCTTT. The chain joins TRBV6-2 or TRBV6-3 to TRBJ1-1, with D maybe TRBD1 (6 bases). Germline V gives CDR1 MNHEY, CDR2 SVGEGT. This CDR3 comprises 15 residues. The V end was cut by 5 bases, the J end by 7 bases, with 20 bases between.

As concerns this clonotype: A read error may be the cause here, since a much bigger clone is one base away. The chain uses TRBV18 and TRBJ1-5; no reliable D call. The CDR3 covers 15 residues. Germline values: CDR1 KGHSH, CDR2 LQKENI. CDR3 sequence: CAGSPPGTADQPQHF. The CDR3 nucleotides read TGTGCCGGCTCACCACCCGGAACGGCAGATCAGCCCCAGCATTTT.

Of note for this clonotype: Since a much larger clone is just one base distant, this may be a read error. The chain carries TRBV12-3 or TRBV12-4 and TRBJ2-3, with no clear D. The ends were cut back, 6 bases at V and 4 bases at J, with 8 bases in the middle. The length of the CDR3 is 12 residues. CDR3 sequence (DNA): TGTGCCAGCAGCCCCCGACCAGATACGCAGTATTTT. Translated, it gives CASSPRPDTQYF.

This clonotype was counted many times. The chain has TRBV27 and TRBJ1-2; no firm D call. Germline V gene sequence: CDR1 MNHEY, CDR2 SMNVEV (reference sequence). The V and J ends lost 2 bases and 5 bases respectively, with 9 bases between them. The CDR3 length is 13 residues. The CDR3 coding sequence is TGTGCCAGCAGTTTAGTGTTAGGTTATGGCTACACCTTC. Translating gives CASSLVLGYGYTF.

This clonotype was recorded many times. The rearrangement joins TRBV6-1 to TRBJ2-1; possible D gene TRBD2, 5 bases. This CDR3 region has 16 residues. Trimming took 4 bases from V and 0 from J, leaving 13 bases between them. Germline CDR1 is MNHNS and CDR2 is SASEGT. CDR3 nucleotides: TGTGCCAGCAGTGGGACTGTCGCAAGCTCCTACAATGAGCAGTTCTTC. Amino acids: CASSGTVASSYNEQFF.

Points on this clonotype: One junction end does not reproduce the germline sequence, and a read error may be involved. The chain recombines TRBV30 with TRBJ1-2; 8 nucleotides line up with TRBD1. Germline lookup yields CDR1 GTSNPN and CDR2 SVGIG (reference sequence). The CDR3 extends over 16 amino acids. DNA for the CDR3: TGTGCCTGGAGTCGAGTAGCAGGGGGCGATTCGGCTGGCTACGCCTTC. It encodes CAWSRVAGGDSAGYAF.